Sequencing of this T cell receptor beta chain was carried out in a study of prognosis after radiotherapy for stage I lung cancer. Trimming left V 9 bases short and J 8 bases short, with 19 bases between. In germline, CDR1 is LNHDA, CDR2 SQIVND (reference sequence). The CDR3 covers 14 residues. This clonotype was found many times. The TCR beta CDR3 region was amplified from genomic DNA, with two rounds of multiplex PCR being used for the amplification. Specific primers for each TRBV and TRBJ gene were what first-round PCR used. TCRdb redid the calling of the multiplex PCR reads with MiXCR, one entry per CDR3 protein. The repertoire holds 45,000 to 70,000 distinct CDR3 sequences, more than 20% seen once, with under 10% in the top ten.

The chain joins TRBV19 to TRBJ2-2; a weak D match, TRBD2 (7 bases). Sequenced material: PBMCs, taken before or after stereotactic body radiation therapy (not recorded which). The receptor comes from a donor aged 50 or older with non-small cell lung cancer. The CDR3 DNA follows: TGTGCCAGCCATAAGGGGGGGGGCCCTGGGGAGCTGTTTTTT. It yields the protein CASHKGGGPGELFF.